This T cell receptor (beta chain) was sequenced for a study of cytomegalovirus exposure and HLA in healthy donors (dated by TCRdb to 2016 to 2017). Background for the entire study: In an earlier analysis of several hundred of the donors, less than 350 Gb of sequence data and 100 million or so unique TCR beta sequences from 150 million to 200 million T cells were reported. The T cell repertoires of 550 to 850 subjects were profiled by immunosequencing and related to cytomegalovirus serostatus. Of the roughly 400 genotyped donors, roughly 80% fell in the genetic ancestry cluster associated with self-reported Caucasian donors. Across about 380 genotyped donors of the cohort, an average of roughly 200,000 unique TCR beta nucleotide sequences per donor were sequenced, and approximately 19% of those sequences were non-productive. All discovery cohort repertoires had been generated using a single sequencing platform. An earlier analysis of 450 to 750 of the donors used high-throughput TCR beta sequencing to judge whether each TCR beta V gene segment behaved as functional or pseudogenic. HLA typing included class I and class II loci at four-digit resolution. A later analysis re-examined previously published TCR beta repertoires from more than 650 donors and added high-resolution HLA genotyping to investigate patterns of TCR occurrence. The aim of the study was to test whether cataloging public T cell receptors could identify signatures of past pathogen exposure. Four to six DR-DQ haplotypes were handled as single units for association and clustering, since linkage in the cohort was strong. An early release covering over 500 HLA-typed donors comprised roughly 300 gigabases of sequencing data and roughly 86 million unique TCR sequences. Donor age, sex, ethnicity and CMV serostatus were compiled together with the repertoire data. The later analysis used no new phenotypic data to find candidate immune exposures, relying instead on TCR beta sequences and their occurrence across donors. In a later genetic analysis, genome-wide SNP genotypes for about 55% of the roughly 700 donors were used, and that subset was treated as a discovery cohort. Typing coverage varied by locus: roughly 620-640 donors for A, B, C, DRB1 and DQB1; under 550 for DQA1; around 610 for DPA1; roughly 470 for DPB1. Besides the first cohort of approximately 710 subjects, a separate validation cohort made up of over 100 different subjects was used. To predict cytomegalovirus infection status, the study brought together high-throughput TCR immunosequencing, statistical association of individual TCRs with disease status, and machine learning.

In total, around 600 healthy bone marrow donors made up the cohort. At the time of sampling, every cohort member was nominally healthy, though immune exposures that went unrecorded were likely present. The donor tested CMV seronegative and was one of the 352 seronegative cohort members. Every donor gave a peripheral blood sample, and the peripheral blood mononuclear cells from that sample were used for TCR beta sequencing. Genomic DNA extraction from the blood cell samples was performed with the Qiagen DNeasy Blood Extraction Kit. The paper's findings and limits, for the study overall: Roughly 15 rarely observed V segments, including chromosome 9 orphons, were excluded from the earlier analysis of approximately 500 of the donors because counts were too low. Most TCR sequences were observed very rarely across donors, whereas some public TCRs were present in many individuals. This cohort had only TCR beta chains sequenced, and the lack of alpha or paired-chain data limited which features could be detected. Correlated functional status among segregating V segments might reflect linkage disequilibrium, but an unknown experimental factor could not be ruled out. A group of highly shared sequence variants was considered likely to be a technical artifact of the sequencing pipeline. Roughly uniform sequencing depth across donors was assumed in presence/absence analyses, although this assumption may not hold. In a later analysis, HLA-associated TCR beta chains showed more clonal expansion and lower generation probabilities than non-associated chains that were equally common. When HLA alleles, especially DR and DQ, strongly co-occurred, attributing TCR associations to individual alleles was difficult. An earlier analysis of roughly 570 of the donors showed that most TCR beta V segments appeared in productive rearrangements either about 87% or about 30% of the time, which broadly matched IMGT annotations. In a later analysis, most CMV-associated TCR beta chains were found to appear HLA-restricted, with HLA associations seemingly driven largely by CMV exposure. According to the authors, the approach could potentially be generalized to other disease states and immunological phenotypes. Because HLA typing was missing for some donors at each locus, association tests included only the typed subset. The study gave a list of 150 to 200 TCR beta chains associated with cytomegalovirus. A later analysis reported that several top co-occurrence clusters appeared linked to parvovirus B19, influenza, CMV and Epstein-Barr virus. The classifier was reported to diagnose cytomegalovirus status with high specificity and sensitivity in both the original and validation cohorts. V-gene and J-gene trimming of TCR beta chains was associated with a missense DCLRE1C variant in a later genetic analysis, and the association was replicated in an independent cohort. A few of the identified cytomegalovirus-associated TCR beta chains were confirmed in vitro to be specific for cytomegalovirus antigens. In a later analysis, TCR association rates were found to vary across HLA loci, with the most associated TCRs seen for DRB1 alleles and the fewest for HLA-C alleles. At a false discovery rate of 0.05, a later analysis linked under 20,000 TCR beta sequences to specific HLA alleles. A further reported finding was that TCR beta sequences accurately predicted the HLA-A and HLA-B alleles for most subjects in the first cohort. According to a later genetic analysis, donors in an Asian-associated ancestry cluster had fewer N-insertions in productive TCRs than the roughly 670-donor mean. Immune exposure information for the cohort was limited to CMV serostatus.

Turning to this clone: It lacks a known antigen. Within one base of it there is no much larger clone, and no base qualities were kept.

Libraries were constructed by the immunoSEQ multiplex PCR assay. The multiplex PCR relied on a mix of 60 forward primers for TCR Vbeta segments and 13 reverse primers for TCR Jbeta segments. A multiplex PCR assay on genomic DNA amplified the CDR3 region of rearranged TCR beta genes. The Illumina HiSeq System was used to sequence the amplified TCR beta libraries as 87-base-pair reads. The study's own analysis went as follows. Across the roughly 640 repertoires, a later analysis counted approximately 83 million unique TCR beta chains, 9.5 million to 13 million of which were shared by at least two donors. Raw reads were error-corrected and collapsed into unique sequences with a nearest-neighbor algorithm that merged closely related sequences to remove PCR and sequencing errors. Alignment of CDR3 sequences to IMGT reference sequences was used to assign V, D and J gene segments. Each retained sequence needed at least a six-nucleotide match to both a V gene segment and a J gene segment. Rearrangements were classified as productive when the CDR3 lacked stop codons and remained in frame with V and J, and all other rearrangements were classified as non-productive. Following IMGT convention, CDR3 was defined as the stretch from the second conserved V-encoded cysteine to the conserved J-encoded phenylalanine. In an earlier analysis of 587 of the donors, sequences lacking an unambiguous match to a single V gene segment were excluded. An earlier analysis of a few hundred of the donors classified V segments as functional when productive rearrangements were above 56.7% and as segregating when the standard deviation between donors was above 5%. A statistical classification framework was built to diagnose cytomegalovirus status from the catalog of TCR beta chain sequences. In a later analysis, V and J genes were assigned by comparing TCR nucleotide sequences against IMGT/GENE-DB human TR gene sequences. In a later analysis, CDR3 sequences and most-parsimonious VDJ recombination scenarios were assigned using the TCRdist pipeline. A later analysis defined each TCR beta chain by its CDR3 amino acid sequence plus V-gene family, and excluded reads lacking a unique V-gene family. A later analysis removed roughly 590 highly shared, low-generation-probability nucleotide sequences to deal with suspected cross-contamination and a sequencing artifact. For each public chain, a later analysis derived a clonal expansion index from normalized ranks of inferred template counts within each repertoire. In a later analysis, generation probabilities were computed using a VDJ recombination model fitted to out-of-frame rearrangements, and the results were checked against IGoR. In a later analysis, TCR-TCR, TCR-HLA and TCR-CMV co-occurrence was scored with hypergeometric tests, and a repertoire-size bias correction was applied to TCR pairs. False discovery rates were estimated in a later analysis by permuting HLA or CMV assignments 20 times. A later analysis grouped co-occurring TCRs with DBSCAN, adding TCRdist sequence similarity when clustering within HLA-allele-positive subsets. Co-occurrence clustering excluded repertoires with fewer than 30,000 or more than 120,000 public chains, plus five with anomalous nucleotide sharing. The immuneACCESS repertoire file appears here via TCRdb, limited to in-frame rearrangements. These files lack a portion of the clones; in checked studies, under half of the deficit traces to unresolved V genes, and the cause of the others is not known. The DNA gave D and trimming, while V, J and clone size come from that table. The sample records 150,000 to 200,000 clones, about four fifths of which are singletons. About 12% of the sample is held by the ten biggest clonotypes.

This TCR derives from a woman in her forties or fifties in good health and CMV-seronegative. The sequenced sample was PBMCs.

The sequenced DNA: TGCAGCGTGGGACAGGGTAGGGGTGAAGCTTTCTTT. Protein translation: CSVGQGRGEAFF. The chain is made from TRBV29-1 and TRBJ1-1, with 9 bases aligning to TRBD1. The CDR3 starts with the cysteine, ends with the phenylalanine, and has 12 residues. Left in the record is the CDR3 DNA by itself, 36 bases read in frame from the first base. The germline V gene specifies SQVTM as CDR1 and ANQGSEA as CDR2. Clipping removes 6 bases from V and 7 bases from J, with 6 as the unmatched junction base count.